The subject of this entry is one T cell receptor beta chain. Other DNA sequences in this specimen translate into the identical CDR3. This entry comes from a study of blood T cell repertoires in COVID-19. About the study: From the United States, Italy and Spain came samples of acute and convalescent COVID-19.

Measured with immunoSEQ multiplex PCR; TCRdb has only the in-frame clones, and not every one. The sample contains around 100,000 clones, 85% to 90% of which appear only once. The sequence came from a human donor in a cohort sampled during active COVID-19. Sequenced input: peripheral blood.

CDR3 nucleotides: TGTGCCAGCAGCTTCAACAGGGTTGGGACTGAAGCTTTCTTT. Translated, it gives CASSFNRVGTEAFF. The rearrangement joins TRBV11-2 to TRBJ1-1, with a weak D call TRBD1 (6 bases). Deletions cut 3 bases from V and 5 bases from J, with 13 bases between. The CDR3 loop spans 14 amino acids. The germline gives CDR1 SGHAT, CDR2 FQNNGV.